These T cell receptor beta chains were read from a single sample in a study of T cell responses to AZD1222 COVID-19 vaccine. The table came from immunoSEQ multiplex PCR; TCRdb's copy has only in-frame clones and leaves some out. The table lists around 110,000 clones, 92% of them singletons, with 1.5% to 2% in the top ten. The specimen was peripheral blood, collected 28 days after the second AZD1222 dose. These TCRs come from an adult who received the AZD1222 COVID-19 vaccine. CDR3s include the opening cysteine and the closing phenylalanine or tryptophan. D genes are given only for firm matches. Part of the rows lack a size; the others show once, few, many or a class for expanded clones.

TRBJ2-7	NA	TRBV18	TRBD1	CASSPRQGSVSYEQYF	TGTGCCAGCTCACCTAGACAGGGAAGTGTATCCTACGAGCAGTACTTC
TRBJ1-2	once	TRBV6-5	NA	CASRTGTNYGYTF	TGTGCCAGCAGGACCGGGACTAACTATGGCTACACCTTC
TRBJ1-2	NA	TRBV3-1/TRBV3-2	NA	CASSLPERGGGYTF	TGTGCCAGCAGCCTCCCAGAGAGAGGGGGTGGCTACACCTTC
TRBJ1-6	NA	TRBV6-1	NA	CASSEAPSNSPLHF	TGTGCCAGCAGTGAAGCCCCCTCTAATTCACCCCTCCACTTT
TRBJ1-6	NA	TRBV27	NA	CASRPYWNGNSPLHF	TGTGCCAGCAGGCCCTATTGGAATGGGAATTCACCCCTCCACTTT
TRBJ1-5	NA	TRBV7-8	NA	CASSLQGLSNQPQHF	TGTGCCAGCAGCTTACAGGGGTTGAGCAATCAGCCCCAGCATTTT
TRBJ2-7	NA	TRBV27	NA	CASSLSQTRGEQYF	TGTGCCAGCAGTTTATCCCAAACTAGGGGCGAGCAGTACTTC
TRBJ1-1	NA	TRBV5-1	TRBD1	CASSLTRQGDTEAFF	TGCGCCAGCAGCTTGACCCGACAGGGGGACACTGAAGCTTTCTTT
TRBJ1-4	once	TRBV27	NA	CASSSRGATNEKLFF	TGTGCCAGCAGTTCCAGGGGCGCAACTAATGAAAAACTGTTTTTT
TRBJ1-4	NA	TRBV3-1/TRBV3-2	TRBD1	CASSQAGGTNEKLFF	TGTGCCAGCAGCCAAGCAGGGGGGACTAATGAAAAACTGTTTTTT
TRBJ2-2	NA	TRBV27	TRBD1	CASSLRTGSTGELFF	TGTGCCAGCAGTTTAAGGACAGGAAGCACCGGGGAGCTGTTTTTT